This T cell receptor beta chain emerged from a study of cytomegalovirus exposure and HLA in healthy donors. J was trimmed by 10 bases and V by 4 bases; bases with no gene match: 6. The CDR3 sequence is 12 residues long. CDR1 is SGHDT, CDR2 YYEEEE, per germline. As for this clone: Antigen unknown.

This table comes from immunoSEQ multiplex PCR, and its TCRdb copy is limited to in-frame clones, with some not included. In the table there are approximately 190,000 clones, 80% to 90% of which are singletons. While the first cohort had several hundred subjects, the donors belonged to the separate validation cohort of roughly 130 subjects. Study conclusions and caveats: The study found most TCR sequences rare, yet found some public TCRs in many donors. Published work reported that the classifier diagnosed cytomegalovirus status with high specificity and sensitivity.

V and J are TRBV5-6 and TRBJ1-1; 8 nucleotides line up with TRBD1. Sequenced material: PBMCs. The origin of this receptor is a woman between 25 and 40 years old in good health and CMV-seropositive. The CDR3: CASSLGQGAAFF. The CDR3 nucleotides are TGTGCCAGCAGCCTAGGACAGGGTGCAGCTTTCTTT.